A single sample gave rise to the 24 T cell receptor beta chains below, sequenced in a study of T cell changes during pregnancy in multiple sclerosis. Repertoires were generated with immunoSEQ multiplex PCR, while TCRdb's copy carries only in-frame clones and drops some. This sample has tens of thousands of clones, with 80% to 95% found just once. This sample comprised peripheral blood, obtained after pregnancy. The source of these receptors is a female donor with multiple sclerosis, enrolled in a pregnancy study.

The count of this clone is one. The chain combines TRBV7-3 with TRBJ2-5, with D tentatively TRBD2 (5 bases). The germline V and J ends were trimmed by 1 base and 5 bases, with 8 bases remaining between them. The V gene's germline CDR1 is SGHTA and CDR2 FQGTGA. This CDR3 has 13 amino acids. The CDR3 DNA follows: TGTGCCAGCAGCTTAATGGGCGGGGAGACCCAGTACTTC. Translating it yields CASSLMGGETQYF.

The genes are TRBV18 and TRBJ1-1; D possibly corresponds to TRBD1 (5 bases). Looked up from germline, CDR1 is KGHSH and CDR2 is LQKENI. Trimming removed 3 bases at V and 0 bases at J, with 17 bases between. There are 17 residues in the CDR3. CDR3 residues: CASSPLPQGRMNTEAFF. CDR3 in DNA: TGTGCCAGCTCACCTCTTCCCCAGGGCCGAATGAACACTGAAGCTTTCTTT.

The V and J genes are TRBV19 and TRBJ1-5; weak D call: TRBD1 (6 bases). With 0 bases removed from V and 6 bases from J, the gap between germline ends came to 15 bases. Per germline, CDR1 LNHDA and CDR2 SQIVND (reference sequence). The CDR3 extends over 16 amino acids. Here the CDR3 reads CASSIDFTGFLQPQHF. The CDR3 bases are TGTGCCAGTAGTATAGACTTTACAGGGTTCCTTCAGCCCCAGCATTTT. Combining the CDR3 with reference TRBV19 and TRBJ1-5 gives the whole variable domain DGGITQSPKYLFRKEGQNVTLSCEQNLNHDAMYWYRQDPGQGLRLIYYSQIVNDFQKGDIAEGYSVSREKKESFPLTVTSAQKNPTAFYLCASSIDFTGFLQPQHFGDGTRLSIL.

CDR3 in amino acids: CASRTLAIGPGELFF. In nucleotides, the CDR3 is TGTGCCAGCAGGACTCTAGCGATTGGGCCCGGGGAGCTGTTTTTT. The chain is built from TRBV6-5 and TRBJ2-2, with a possible D match to TRBD2 (6 bases). V lost 6 bases, J lost 6 bases, and 17 bases lay in between. Germline values: CDR1 MNHEY, CDR2 SVGAGI. The CDR3 contains 15 residues.

This chain links TRBV5-5 with TRBJ2-7, with a weak D call TRBD2 (8 bases). The CDR3 runs 19 residues. V lost 4 bases to trimming and J lost 6 bases, with 32 bases between them. Germline V CDR1 and CDR2: SGHKS, YYEKEE (reference sequence). CDR3 region: CASSKKHQGGPGGAAEQYF. The CDR3, as DNA: TGTGCCAGCAGCAAAAAACACCAGGGGGGACCCGGGGGGGCCGCCGAGCAGTACTTC.

This clone was found once. The V call is TRBV5-6, the J call TRBJ2-2, with D tentatively TRBD1 (6 bases). Deletions cut 2 bases from V and 4 bases from J, with 6 bases between. There are 13 residues in the CDR3. Germline V gene sequence: CDR1 SGHDT, CDR2 YYEEEE. CDR3 sequence (DNA): TGTGCCAGCAGCTTAGGGGGCACCGGGGAGCTGTTTTTT. Translated, it gives CASSLGGTGELFF.

This chain connects TRBV19 to TRBJ2-7; no clear D. The CDR3 covers 13 residues. The germline gives CDR1 LNHDA, CDR2 SQIVND (reference sequence). The V and J ends lost 0 bases and 3 bases respectively, with 6 bases between them. This CDR3 reads CASSIEGNYEQYF. The CDR3 region has the DNA TGTGCCAGTAGTATAGAGGGCAACTACGAGCAGTACTTC.

V gene TRBV9 combines with J gene TRBJ2-5, with D hard to call. Germline V gene data show CDR1 as SGDLS and CDR2 as YYNGEE. CDR3 size: 12 residues. The ends were cut back, 4 bases at V and 1 base at J, with 5 bases in the middle. DNA for the CDR3: TGTGCCAGCAGCCGTCTCCAAGAGACCCAGTACTTC. This sequence encodes CASSRLQETQYF.

The CDR3 spells CAISAAGSDSYTF. The CDR3, as DNA: TGTGCCATCAGTGCGGCGGGTAGTGATAGCTACACCTTC. The chain combines TRBV10-3 with TRBJ1-2; no clear D gene. This CDR3 is built from 13 residues. Germline-derived CDR1 and CDR2 are ENHRY and SYGVKD. Trimming stripped 4 bases from V and 9 bases from J, with 15 bases between.

This sequence joins TRBV18 and TRBJ2-6; D perhaps matches TRBD2 (5 bases). From germline, CDR1 is KGHSH and CDR2 LQKENI. The CDR3 loop spans 17 amino acids. V was cut by 3 bases and J by 2 bases, with 14 bases left in between. The CDR3 region is CASSPLGGRTGANVLTF. CDR3 sequence (DNA): TGTGCCAGCTCACCTCTGGGCGGGCGCACTGGGGCCAACGTCCTGACTTTC.

V and J are TRBV9 and TRBJ1-2; 9 bases match TRBD1. After removal of 4 bases from V and 7 bases from J, the junction contained 8 bases not matched to a gene. Germline-derived CDR1 and CDR2 are SGDLS and YYNGEE. CDR3 length: 14 amino acids. The CDR3 sequence: CASSLSGQGSGYTF. The CDR3 bases are TGTGCCAGCAGCCTTTCGGGACAGGGAAGTGGCTACACCTTC.

This sequence joins TRBV10-3 and TRBJ1-1; D may be TRBD1 (5 bases). The CDR3 consists of 14 residues. Germline assignment: CDR1 ENHRY and CDR2 SYGVKD. Trimming cost V 5 bases and J 0 bases, with 10 bases left between them. In nucleotides, the CDR3 is TGTGCCATCAGTATCTCAGGGTTGAACACTGAAGCTTTCTTT. Translation: CAISISGLNTEAFF.

The V gene is TRBV11-2, the J gene TRBJ2-1; 8 bases line up with TRBD1. This CDR3 contains 14 residues. Germline CDR1 and CDR2: SGHAT and FQNNGV. V lost 5 bases and J lost 9; bases outside the gene matches: 9. The CDR3 loop reads CASSVDRVPGEQFF. The CDR3 region has the DNA TGTGCCAGCAGCGTGGACAGGGTGCCGGGTGAGCAGTTCTTC. Full variable domain (remainder filled in from reference TRBV11-2 and TRBJ2-1): EAGVAQSPRYKIIEKRQSVAFWCNPISGHATLYWYQQILGQGPKLLIQFQNNGVVDDSQLPKDRFSAERLKGVDSTLKIQPAKLEDSAVYLCASSVDRVPGEQFFGPGTRLTVL.

The rearrangement joins TRBV4-1 to TRBJ1-2, with TRBD1 as a possible D gene (6 bases). The CDR3 extends over 14 amino acids. Germline V gene data show CDR1 as MGHRA and CDR2 as YSYEKL. Trimming removed 7 bases from V and 7 bases from J, with 19 bases in between. The CDR3 loop reads CASTRGGLGTGYTF. The CDR3 DNA reads as TGCGCCAGCACCCGGGGGGGGCTCGGGACTGGCTACACCTTC.

The chain recombines TRBV19 with TRBJ1-1; possibly TRBD1 for D (5 bases). V was shortened by 3 bases and J by 7 bases, with 21 bases between the two germline ends. The CDR3 extends over 16 amino acids. Germline CDR1 reads LNHDA; CDR2 reads SQIVND (reference sequence). CDR3 DNA sequence: TGTGCCAGTAGTATCATCCAGGGTATCCAGTCTGGTGAAGCTTTCTTT. It is translated as CASSIIQGIQSGEAFF.

This chain links TRBV7-2 with TRBJ1-2; 8 bases match TRBD1. The germline gives CDR1 SGHTA, CDR2 FQGNSA. Unmatched junction bases numbered 11, after V lost 5 bases and J lost 6 bases. This CDR3 has 15 residues. The CDR3 sequence is CASSVSPGQGHGYTF. The CDR3 nucleotides are TGTGCCAGCAGCGTATCTCCTGGACAGGGCCATGGCTACACCTTC. Complete variable domain (other parts from reference TRBV7-2 and TRBJ1-2): GAGVSQSPSNKVTEKGKDVELRCDPISGHTALYWYRQSLGQGLEFLIYFQGNSAPDKSGLPSDRFSAERTGGSVSTLTIQRTQQEDSAVYLCASSVSPGQGHGYTFGSGTRLTVV.

This sequence joins TRBV9 and TRBJ2-5; 8 bases line up with TRBD2. The CDR3 covers 15 residues. CDR1 and CDR2 from the germline V gene are SGDLS and YYNGEE. Trimming at V came to 0 bases and at J to 5 bases, leaving 6 bases not matched to a gene. DNA of the CDR3: TGTGCCAGCAGCGTAGCCGGGGGGGCCGGGGAGACCCAGTACTTC. Translating it yields CASSVAGGAGETQYF.

DNA of the CDR3: TGTGCCAGCAGCCAACGACAGGGTGTTTACAATGAGCAGTTCTTC. Amino acid sequence: CASSQRQGVYNEQFF. The chain is built from TRBV11-3 and TRBJ2-1; 7 bases line up with TRBD1. This CDR3 region has 15 residues. The V gene's germline CDR1 is SGHNT and CDR2 YENEEA. V lost 5 bases, J lost 4 bases, and 8 bases stayed unmatched.

The chain joins TRBV7-2 to TRBJ2-3, with D unclear. The CDR3 contains 16 residues. Germline V gene lookup returns CDR1 SGHTA and CDR2 FQGNSA. The V and J ends lost 0 bases and 1 base respectively, with 11 bases between them. CDR3 bases: TGTGCCAGCAGCTTAGCGCGAAGCAGCGGCACAGATACGCAGTATTTT. The encoded protein is CASSLARSSGTDTQYF.

This chain connects TRBV4-3 to TRBJ2-1; 12 bases align to TRBD2. Per germline, CDR1 LGHNA and CDR2 YSLEER. Trimming at V came to 0 bases and at J to 7 bases, leaving 7 bases not matched to a gene. CDR3 length: 17 residues. Here the CDR3 DNA reads TGCGCCAGCAGCCAAGAAGGGGCTAGCGGGGGGGCAAATGAGCAGTTCTTC. Its translation is CASSQEGASGGANEQFF.

J is TRBJ2-3 and V is TRBV7-3; a possible D gene is TRBD2 (6 bases). V dropped 4 bases and J dropped 2 bases, with 13 bases sitting between them. CDR3 length: 15 residues. Germline values: CDR1 SGHTA, CDR2 FQGTGA. This CDR3 is CASSYAGLSTDTQYF. The CDR3 bases are TGTGCCAGCAGCTACGCAGGACTATCCACAGATACGCAGTATTTT. Full variable domain (rest looked up from reference TRBV7-3 and TRBJ2-3): GAGVSQTPSNKVTEKGKYVELRCDPISGHTALYWYRQSLGQGPEFLIYFQGTGAADDSGLPNDRFFAVRPEGSVSTLKIQRTERGDSAVYLCASSYAGLSTDTQYFGPGTRLTVL.

The genes are TRBV19 and TRBJ1-5, with TRBD1 identical over 8 bases. After removal of 5 bases from V and 10 bases from J, the junction contained 4 bases not matched to a gene. CDR1 and CDR2 (germline): LNHDA, SQIVND (reference sequence). The CDR3 runs to 12 residues. The CDR3 DNA follows: TGTGCCAGTAGTGCACAGGGGGGACCCCAGCATTTT. Translating gives CASSAQGGPQHF.

This rearrangement joins TRBV4-2 to TRBJ1-1, with 8 bases aligning to TRBD1. This CDR3 contains 15 residues. Germline CDR1 and CDR2: LGHNA and YNFKEQ. V lost 5 bases, J lost 3 bases, and 8 bases stayed unmatched. CDR3 coding DNA: TGTGCCAGCAGCGCCCGGGGACAGGAAGACACTGAAGCTTTCTTT. It is translated as CASSARGQEDTEAFF.

The DNA of the CDR3 is TGTGCCAGCAAATTCCCAGGGGTTGAAAAACTGTTTTTT. This gives the protein CASKFPGVEKLFF. The gene calls are TRBV7-8 and TRBJ1-4, with D maybe TRBD1 (6 bases). The CDR3 is 13 residues long. V gave up 7 bases and J gave up 7 bases, with 13 bases separating them. Germline-derived CDR1 and CDR2 are SGHVS and FQNEAQ. The entire variable domain, with the rest obtained from reference TRBV7-8 and TRBJ1-4, is as follows: GAGVSQSPRYKVAKRGQDVALRCDPISGHVSLFWYQQALGQGPEFLTYFQNEAQLDKSGLPSDRFFAERPEGSVSTLKIQRTQQEDSAVYLCASKFPGVEKLFFGSGTQLSVL.